This T cell receptor beta chain was sequenced during a study of blood T cell repertoires in COVID-19. Across the study: Both acute and convalescent COVID-19 samples were obtained from the United States, Italy and Spain. From T cells, B-cell-depleted T cells, or PBMCs came the material, which was cDNA or gDNA.

Original methodology: The authors estimated nucleated cell counts from reference gene primer amplification. Assay used: immunoSEQ multiplex PCR; TCRdb lists only in-frame clones, some missing. The V and J calls and clone size come from that table; D and trimming were worked out from the DNA. The repertoire holds under 200,000 clones, with around 80% as singletons. Between the trimmed V and J ends, which lost 5 bases and 0 bases, there was a span of 17 bases. The CDR3 runs 17 residues. From germline, CDR1 is SEHNR and CDR2 FQNEAQ (reference sequence). This chain uses TRBV7-9 with TRBJ1-3, with D uncertain. The sequencing sample was made of PBMCs or T cells enriched from blood (not recorded which). This receptor was taken from a man aged 50 to 60 who had recovered from COVID-19. CDR3 sequence (DNA): TGTGCCAGCAGCGGGCCGACAAAAATAAGCTCTGGAAACACCATATATTTT. It codes for CASSGPTKISSGNTIYF.